A single sample is the source of the 9 T cell receptor beta chains below, sequenced in a study of PD-L1 blockade in urothelial cancer (dated by TCRdb to 2016 to 2017). Libraries were built with the immunoSEQ multiplex PCR assay. This is the immuneACCESS table as TCRdb keeps it, with only in-frame sequences that have V and J called. A part of the clones is gone; compared with another copy, unresolved V genes explain less than half, and the rest is unexplained. A total of fewer than 50,000 clones appear in this sample, around 88% of them only once. The top ten constitute about a quarter of the sample. The time point label, as the study defines it: peripheral blood 6 weeks after treatment start. The sequences come from PBMCs, collected around atezolizumab (anti-PD-L1) treatment. The receptors originated from a man in his 60s with urothelial cancer.

The gene calls are TRBV30 and TRBJ2-2, with 9 nucleotides matching TRBD2. CDR3 length equals 16 residues. Trimming took 5 bases from V and 0 from J; bases not matched to a gene: 7. Germline V gene lookup returns CDR1 GTSNPN and CDR2 SVGIG (reference sequence). Here the CDR3 reads CAWQFLAGSNTGELFF. CDR3 nucleotide sequence: TGTGCCTGGCAATTCCTAGCGGGGTCGAACACCGGGGAGCTGTTTTTT.

The V and J genes are TRBV29-1 and TRBJ2-7; 8 bases map to TRBD2. The CDR3 is 13 amino acids. V trimming: 6 bases; J trimming: 2 bases; junction bases outside the gene matches: 6. The germline V gene has CDR1 SQVTM and CDR2 ANQGSEA. CDR3 region: CSVGGGPPYEQYF. In DNA, the CDR3 is TGCAGCGTCGGGGGGGGACCTCCCTACGAGCAGTACTTC.

This sequence joins TRBV18 and TRBJ1-1; TRBD1 matches 7 bases. The CDR3 totals 15 residues. CDR1 and CDR2 from the germline V gene are KGHSH and LQKENI. The ends lost 5 bases at V and 1 base at J; junction bases unmatched: 7. The CDR3 DNA sequence: TGTGCCAGCTCAGGGGTAAACAGGGGGAACACTGAAGCTTTCTTT. Translating it yields CASSGVNRGNTEAFF.

The chain combines TRBV7-9 with TRBJ1-2, with TRBD1 matching 10 bases. V lost 5 bases and J lost 8; bases outside the gene matches: 11. The V gene's germline CDR1 is SEHNR and CDR2 FQNEAQ (reference sequence). The CDR3 extends over 15 amino acids. CDR3 in DNA: TGTGCCAGCAGCCCCGGGGACAGGGGTGTAAGAGGCTACACCTTC. Encoded protein: CASSPGDRGVRGYTF.

V gene TRBV7-2 combines with J gene TRBJ1-5, with 7 bases identical to TRBD1. In germline, CDR1 is SGHTA, CDR2 FQGNSA. This CDR3 is built from 15 residues. The junction had 4 bases not matched to a gene; V was cut back by 5 bases and J by 0 bases. The CDR3 spells CASSKQGNSNQPQHF. The CDR3 DNA follows: TGTGCCAGCAGCAAACAGGGGAATAGCAATCAGCCCCAGCATTTT.

CDR3 sequence: CASSPVQQGSQSNYGYTF. DNA of the CDR3: TGTGCCAGCTCACCAGTCCAACAGGGCAGCCAATCTAACTATGGCTACACCTTC. The chain links TRBV18 to TRBJ1-2; possibly TRBD1 for D (6 bases). The CDR3 is made up of 18 amino acids. V was pared by 2 bases and J by 0 bases, with 19 bases between. CDR1 and CDR2 from the germline V gene are KGHSH and LQKENI. The full variable domain, rest sourced from reference TRBV18 and TRBJ1-2, is NAGVMQNPRHLVRRRGQEARLRCSPMKGHSHVYWYRQLPEEGLKFMVYLQKENIIDESGMPKERFSAEFPKEGPSILRIQQVVRGDSAAYFCASSPVQQGSQSNYGYTFGSGTRLTVV.

For the CDR3, the DNA is TGCGCCAGCAGCCAGACTAGCGGGGCCACAGATACGCAGTATTTT. Encoded protein: CASSQTSGATDTQYF. The rearrangement uses TRBV5-1 and TRBJ2-3; 11 nucleotides align to TRBD2. This CDR3 comprises 15 residues. Germline V lookup: CDR1 SGHRS, CDR2 YFSETQ. V shed 4 bases and J 2 bases; nucleotides not matched to a gene: 3. The full variable domain, with the rest looked up from reference TRBV5-1 and TRBJ2-3, is KAGVTQTPRYLIKTRGQQVTLSCSPISGHRSVSWYQQTPGQGLQFLFEYFSETQRNKGNFPGRFSGRQFSNSRSEMNVSTLELGDSALYLCASSQTSGATDTQYFGPGTRLTVL.

The chain carries TRBV30 and TRBJ1-6; D is unclear. The CDR3 runs to 17 residues. V gave up 1 base and J gave up 0 bases, with 13 bases separating them. Looked up from germline, CDR1 is GTSNPN and CDR2 is SVGIG (reference sequence). CDR3 in amino acids: CAWSAETVSSYNSPLHF. CDR3 DNA sequence: TGTGCCTGGAGTGCGGAAACAGTGAGCTCCTATAATTCACCCCTCCACTTT. The full variable domain, rest sourced from reference TRBV30 and TRBJ1-6, is SQTIHQWPATLVQPVGSPLSLECTVEGTSNPNLYWYRQAAGRGLQLLFYSVGIGQISSEVPQNLSASRPQDRQFILSSKKLLLSDSGFYLCAWSAETVSSYNSPLHFGNGTRLTVT.

The chain has TRBV10-3 and TRBJ2-1; TRBD1 matches 9 bases. The CDR3 has 15 amino acids. CDR1 ENHRY and CDR2 SYGVKD come from the germline V gene. Trimming removed 5 bases from V and 3 bases from J; junction bases left unmatched: 5. CDR3 in amino acids: CAISNRDRDYNEQFF. The CDR3 bases are TGTGCCATCAGTAACCGGGACAGGGACTACAATGAGCAGTTCTTC.